This section outlines one T cell receptor beta chain sequence together with its context. Its antigen is currently unknown. Trimming at V came to 6 bases and at J to 3 bases, leaving 6 bases not matched to a gene. CDR3 length equals 14 residues. Germline lookup yields CDR1 SNHLY and CDR2 FYNNEI. This specimen comes from a study of beta chain features in type 1 diabetes. Study-level results: HLA effects on TCRB rearrangement stayed unresolved here. Type 1 diabetes patients showed a moderate but significant shortening of TCRB CDR3s in all four CD4+ subsets.

CD45RO/CCR7/CD25/CD127/CD95/CD27 staining was used to isolate CD4+ naive, central memory, regulatory and stem cell-like memory cells by sorting. Sorting produced populations that all topped 98% purity. All of the isolated RNA was reverse transcribed, so expressed TCRB transcripts were sequenced. The average output of naive, central memory and regulatory T cell samples was several million reads. The repertoire was sequenced with immunoSEQ multiplex PCR; TCRdb's copy has only in-frame clones and lacks some. The data contain about 160,000 clones, around 8.4% of them seen just once; the ten biggest clones take up around 0.5%.

The sequenced sample consisted of central memory CD4+ T cells from blood. The V gene is TRBV2, the J gene TRBJ2-3, with TRBD2 matching over 7 bases. This receptor was taken from a woman younger than 30 with type 1 diabetes. CDR3 residues: CASSLAGGTDTQYF. In DNA, the CDR3 is TGTGCCAGCAGCCTAGCCGGGGGGACAGATACGCAGTATTTT. The whole variable domain, remainder taken from reference TRBV2 and TRBJ2-3, is EPEVTQTPSHQVTQMGQEVILRCVPISNHLYFYWYRQILGQKVEFLVSFYNNEISEKSEIFDDQFSVERPDGSNFTLKIRSTKLEDSAMYFCASSLAGGTDTQYFGPGTRLTVL.